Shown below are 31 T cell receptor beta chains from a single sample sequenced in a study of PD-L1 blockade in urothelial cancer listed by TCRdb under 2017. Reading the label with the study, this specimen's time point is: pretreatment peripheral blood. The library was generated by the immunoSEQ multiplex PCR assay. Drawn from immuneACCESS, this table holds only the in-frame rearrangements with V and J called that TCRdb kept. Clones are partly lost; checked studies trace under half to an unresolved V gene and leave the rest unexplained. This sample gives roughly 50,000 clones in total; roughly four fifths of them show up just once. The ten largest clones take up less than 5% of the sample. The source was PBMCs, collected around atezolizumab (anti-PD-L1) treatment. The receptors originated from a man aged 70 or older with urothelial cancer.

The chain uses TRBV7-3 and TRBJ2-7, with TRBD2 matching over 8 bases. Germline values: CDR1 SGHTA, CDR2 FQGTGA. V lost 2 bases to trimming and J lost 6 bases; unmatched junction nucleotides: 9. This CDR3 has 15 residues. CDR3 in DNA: TGTGCCAGCAGCTTAGTTGCGGGACTAGTTGCCGAGCAGTACTTC. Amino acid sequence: CASSLVAGLVAEQYF.

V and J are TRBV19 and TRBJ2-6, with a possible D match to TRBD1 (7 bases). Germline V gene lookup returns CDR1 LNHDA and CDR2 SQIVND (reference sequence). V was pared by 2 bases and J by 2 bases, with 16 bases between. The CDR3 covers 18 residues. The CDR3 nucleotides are TGTGCCAGTAGTATACGGGGAGGAAGGGGGCCTGGGGCCAACGTCCTGACTTTC. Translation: CASSIRGGRGPGANVLTF. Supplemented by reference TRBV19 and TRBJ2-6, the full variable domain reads DGGITQSPKYLFRKEGQNVTLSCEQNLNHDAMYWYRQDPGQGLRLIYYSQIVNDFQKGDIAEGYSVSREKKESFPLTVTSAQKNPTAFYLCASSIRGGRGPGANVLTFGAGSRLTVL.

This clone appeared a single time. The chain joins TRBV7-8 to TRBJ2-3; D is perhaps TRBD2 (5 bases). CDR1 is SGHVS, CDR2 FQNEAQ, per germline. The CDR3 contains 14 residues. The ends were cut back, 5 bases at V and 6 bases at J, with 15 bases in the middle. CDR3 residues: CASSLIPRVDTQYF. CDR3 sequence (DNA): TGTGCCAGCAGCCTGATACCGAGGGTGGATACGCAGTATTTT.

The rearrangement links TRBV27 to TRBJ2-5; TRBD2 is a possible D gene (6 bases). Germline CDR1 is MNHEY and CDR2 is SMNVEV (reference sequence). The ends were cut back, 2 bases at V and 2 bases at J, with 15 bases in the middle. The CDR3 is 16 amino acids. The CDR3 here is CASSLAGIWAQETQYF. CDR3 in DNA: TGTGCCAGCAGTTTAGCGGGGATTTGGGCACAAGAGACCCAGTACTTC.

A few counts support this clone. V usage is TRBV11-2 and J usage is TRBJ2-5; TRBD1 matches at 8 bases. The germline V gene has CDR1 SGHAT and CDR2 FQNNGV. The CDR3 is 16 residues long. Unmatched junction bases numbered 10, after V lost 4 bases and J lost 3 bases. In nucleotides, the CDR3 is TGTGCCAGCAGCTGGACGCCGGGACAGGTCAAAGAGACCCAGTACTTC. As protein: CASSWTPGQVKETQYF. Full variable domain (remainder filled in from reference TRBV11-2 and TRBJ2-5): EAGVAQSPRYKIIEKRQSVAFWCNPISGHATLYWYQQILGQGPKLLIQFQNNGVVDDSQLPKDRFSAERLKGVDSTLKIQPAKLEDSAVYLCASSWTPGQVKETQYFGPGTRLLVL.

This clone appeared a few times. DNA for the CDR3: TGTGCCAGCAGCTTAGCTCTAACGGGAGGCTACACCTTC. This codes for CASSLALTGGYTF. The gene calls are TRBV11-2 and TRBJ1-2, with unresolved D. V was cut by 1 base and J by 8 bases, with 11 bases left in between. The CDR3 is 13 amino acids. Germline assignment: CDR1 SGHAT and CDR2 FQNNGV.

The CDR3 DNA follows: TGTGCCAGCAGCTGGGACAGGGCGGTCTACGAGCAGTACTTC. It specifies CASSWDRAVYEQYF. V and J are TRBV5-8 and TRBJ2-7; 9 bases are shared with TRBD1. The CDR3 sequence is 14 residues long. Germline lookup yields CDR1 SGHTS and CDR2 YDEGEE. V lost 3 bases to trimming and J lost 3 bases; unmatched junction nucleotides: 4.

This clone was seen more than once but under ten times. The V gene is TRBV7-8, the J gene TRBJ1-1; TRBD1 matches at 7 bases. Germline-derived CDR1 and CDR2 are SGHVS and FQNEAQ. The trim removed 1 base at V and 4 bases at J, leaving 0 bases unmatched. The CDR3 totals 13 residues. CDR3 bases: TGTGCCAGCAGCTTAGACAGGGGCACTGAAGCTTTCTTT. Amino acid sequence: CASSLDRGTEAFF. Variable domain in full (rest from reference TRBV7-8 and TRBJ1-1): GAGVSQSPRYKVAKRGQDVALRCDPISGHVSLFWYQQALGQGPEFLTYFQNEAQLDKSGLPSDRFFAERPEGSVSTLKIQRTQQEDSAVYLCASSLDRGTEAFFGQGTRLTVV.

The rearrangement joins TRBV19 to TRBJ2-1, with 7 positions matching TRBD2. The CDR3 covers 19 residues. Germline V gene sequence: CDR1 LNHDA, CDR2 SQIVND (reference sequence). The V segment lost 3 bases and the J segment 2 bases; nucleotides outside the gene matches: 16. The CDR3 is CASSIRDRGTTRTYNEQFF. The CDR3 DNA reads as TGTGCCAGTAGTATTCGCGACCGGGGGACTACAAGAACCTACAATGAGCAGTTCTTC. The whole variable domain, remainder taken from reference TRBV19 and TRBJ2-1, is DGGITQSPKYLFRKEGQNVTLSCEQNLNHDAMYWYRQDPGQGLRLIYYSQIVNDFQKGDIAEGYSVSREKKESFPLTVTSAQKNPTAFYLCASSIRDRGTTRTYNEQFFGPGTRLTVL.

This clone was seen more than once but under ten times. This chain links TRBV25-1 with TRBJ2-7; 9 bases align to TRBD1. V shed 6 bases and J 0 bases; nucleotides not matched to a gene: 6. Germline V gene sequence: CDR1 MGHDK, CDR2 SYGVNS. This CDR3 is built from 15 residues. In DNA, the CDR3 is TGTGCCAGCAGCCGGACAGGGGTCAGCTCCTACGAGCAGTACTTC. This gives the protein CASSRTGVSSYEQYF.

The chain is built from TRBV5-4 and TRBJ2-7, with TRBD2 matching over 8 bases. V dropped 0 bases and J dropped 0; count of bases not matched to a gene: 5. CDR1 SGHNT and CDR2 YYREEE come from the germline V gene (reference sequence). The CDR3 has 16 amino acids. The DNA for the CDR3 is TGTGCCAGCAGCTTGGACGGCGGGGGGCGCTCCTACGAGCAGTACTTC. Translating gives CASSLDGGGRSYEQYF.

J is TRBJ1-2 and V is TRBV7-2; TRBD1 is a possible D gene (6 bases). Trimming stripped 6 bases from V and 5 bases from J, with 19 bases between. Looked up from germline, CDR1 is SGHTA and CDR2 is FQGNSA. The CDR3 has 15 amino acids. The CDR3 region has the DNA TGTGCCAGCAGTCCCGGGGGGGCAGGGGCGTATGGCTACACCTTC. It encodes CASSPGGAGAYGYTF.

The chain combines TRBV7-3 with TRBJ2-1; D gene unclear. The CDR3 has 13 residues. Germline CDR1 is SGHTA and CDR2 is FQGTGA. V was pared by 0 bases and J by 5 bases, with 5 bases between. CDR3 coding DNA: TGTGCCAGCAGCTTAACTCGGGACAATGAGCAGTTCTTC. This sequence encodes CASSLTRDNEQFF.

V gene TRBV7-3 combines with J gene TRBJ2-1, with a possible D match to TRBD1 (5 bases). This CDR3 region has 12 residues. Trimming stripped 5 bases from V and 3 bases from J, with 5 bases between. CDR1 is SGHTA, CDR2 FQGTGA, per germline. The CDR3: CASSDSYNEQFF. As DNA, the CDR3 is TGTGCCAGCAGCGACAGCTACAATGAGCAGTTCTTC. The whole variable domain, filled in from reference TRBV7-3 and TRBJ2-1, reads GAGVSQTPSNKVTEKGKYVELRCDPISGHTALYWYRQSLGQGPEFLIYFQGTGAADDSGLPNDRFFAVRPEGSVSTLKIQRTERGDSAVYLCASSDSYNEQFFGPGTRLTVL.

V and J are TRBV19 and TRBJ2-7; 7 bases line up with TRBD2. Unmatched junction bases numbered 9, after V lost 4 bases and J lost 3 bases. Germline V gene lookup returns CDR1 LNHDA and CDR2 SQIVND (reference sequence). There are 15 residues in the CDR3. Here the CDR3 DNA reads TGTGCCAGTAGTAGCGGAGTAGCGGGTAGCTACGAGCAGTACTTC. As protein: CASSSGVAGSYEQYF.

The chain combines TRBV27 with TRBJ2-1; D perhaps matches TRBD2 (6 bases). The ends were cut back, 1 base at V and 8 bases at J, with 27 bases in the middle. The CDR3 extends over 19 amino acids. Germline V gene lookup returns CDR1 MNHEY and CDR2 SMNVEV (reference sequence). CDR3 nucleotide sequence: TGTGCCAGCAGTTTATATGGAGGGTTTTTGAGTGGTTCCTCCCATGAGCAGTTCTTC. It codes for CASSLYGGFLSGSSHEQFF.

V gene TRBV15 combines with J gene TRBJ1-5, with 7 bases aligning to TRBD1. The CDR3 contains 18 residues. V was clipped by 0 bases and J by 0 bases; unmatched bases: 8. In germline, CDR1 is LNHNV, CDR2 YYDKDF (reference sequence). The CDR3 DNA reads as TGTGCCACCAGCAGAGATAAGACAGGGTTAAATAGCAATCAGCCCCAGCATTTT. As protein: CATSRDKTGLNSNQPQHF. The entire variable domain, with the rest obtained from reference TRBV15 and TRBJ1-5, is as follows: DAMVIQNPRYQVTQFGKPVTLSCSQTLNHNVMYWYQQKSSQAPKLLFHYYDKDFNNEADTPDNFQSRRPNTSFCFLDIRSPGLGDTAMYLCATSRDKTGLNSNQPQHFGDGTRLSIL.

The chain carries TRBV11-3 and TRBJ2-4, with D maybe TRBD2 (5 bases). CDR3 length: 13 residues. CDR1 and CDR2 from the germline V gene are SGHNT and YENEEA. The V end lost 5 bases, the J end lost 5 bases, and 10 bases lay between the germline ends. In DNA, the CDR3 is TGTGCCAGCAGCACGGGGTCTCAAAACATTCAGTACTTC. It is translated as CASSTGSQNIQYF.

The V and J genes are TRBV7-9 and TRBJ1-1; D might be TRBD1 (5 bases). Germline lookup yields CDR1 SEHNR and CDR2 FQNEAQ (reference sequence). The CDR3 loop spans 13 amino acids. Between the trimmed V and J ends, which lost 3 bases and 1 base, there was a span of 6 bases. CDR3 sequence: CASSFTGNTEAFF. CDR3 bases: TGTGCCAGCAGCTTTACAGGGAACACTGAAGCTTTCTTT.

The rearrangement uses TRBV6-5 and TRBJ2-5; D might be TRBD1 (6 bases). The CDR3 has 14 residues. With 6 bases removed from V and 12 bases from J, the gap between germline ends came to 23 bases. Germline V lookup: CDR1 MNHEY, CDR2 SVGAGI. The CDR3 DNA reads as TGTGCCAGCAGCTCAACAGGGCCCTCCAAGATAGAGTACTTC. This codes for CASSSTGPSKIEYF.

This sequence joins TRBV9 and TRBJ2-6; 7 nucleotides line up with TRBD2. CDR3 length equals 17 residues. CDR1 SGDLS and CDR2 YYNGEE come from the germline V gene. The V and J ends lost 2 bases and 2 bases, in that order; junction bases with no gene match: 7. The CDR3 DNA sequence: TGTGCCAGCAGCGTCGGGGGGAGGTTGACTGGGGCCAACGTCCTGACTTTC. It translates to CASSVGGRLTGANVLTF.

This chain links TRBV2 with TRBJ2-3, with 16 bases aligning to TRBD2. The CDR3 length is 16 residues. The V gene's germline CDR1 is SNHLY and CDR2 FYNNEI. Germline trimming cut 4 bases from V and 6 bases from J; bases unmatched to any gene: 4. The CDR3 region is CASSAGLAGGRDTQYF. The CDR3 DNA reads TGTGCCAGCAGTGCGGGACTAGCGGGGGGGCGGGATACGCAGTATTTT. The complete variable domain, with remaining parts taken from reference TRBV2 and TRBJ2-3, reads EPEVTQTPSHQVTQMGQEVILRCVPISNHLYFYWYRQILGQKVEFLVSFYNNEISEKSEIFDDQFSVERPDGSNFTLKIRSTKLEDSAMYFCASSAGLAGGRDTQYFGPGTRLTVL.

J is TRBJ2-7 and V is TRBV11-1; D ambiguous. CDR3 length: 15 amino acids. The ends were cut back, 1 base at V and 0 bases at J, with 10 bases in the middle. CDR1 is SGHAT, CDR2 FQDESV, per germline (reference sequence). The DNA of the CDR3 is TGTGCCAGCAGCTTAGTGAGGCAGACCTCCTACGAGCAGTACTTC. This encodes CASSLVRQTSYEQYF. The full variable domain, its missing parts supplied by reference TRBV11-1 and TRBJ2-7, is EAEVAQSPRYKITEKSQAVAFWCDPISGHATLYWYRQILGQGPELLVQFQDESVVDDSQLPKDRFSAERLKGVDSTLKIQPAELGDSAMYLCASSLVRQTSYEQYFGPGTRLTVT.

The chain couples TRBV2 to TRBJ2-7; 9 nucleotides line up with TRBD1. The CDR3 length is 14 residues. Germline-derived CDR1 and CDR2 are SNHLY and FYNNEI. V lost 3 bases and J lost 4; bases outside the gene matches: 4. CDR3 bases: TGTGCCAGCAGTGATACTGGACAGGGGTACGAGCAGTACTTC. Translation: CASSDTGQGYEQYF.

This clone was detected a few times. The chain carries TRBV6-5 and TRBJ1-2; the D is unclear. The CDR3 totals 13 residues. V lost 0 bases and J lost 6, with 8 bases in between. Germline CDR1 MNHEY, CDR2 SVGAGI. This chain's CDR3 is CASSYSGRDGYTF. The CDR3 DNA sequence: TGTGCCAGCAGTTACTCGGGGAGGGATGGCTACACCTTC.

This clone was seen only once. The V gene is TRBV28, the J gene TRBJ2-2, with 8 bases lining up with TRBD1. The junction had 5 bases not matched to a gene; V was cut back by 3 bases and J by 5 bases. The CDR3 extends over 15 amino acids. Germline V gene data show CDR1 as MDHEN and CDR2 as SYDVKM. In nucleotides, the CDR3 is TGTGCCAGCAGTTTGAGCAGGGGGCGAACCGGGGAGCTGTTTTTT. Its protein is CASSLSRGRTGELFF.

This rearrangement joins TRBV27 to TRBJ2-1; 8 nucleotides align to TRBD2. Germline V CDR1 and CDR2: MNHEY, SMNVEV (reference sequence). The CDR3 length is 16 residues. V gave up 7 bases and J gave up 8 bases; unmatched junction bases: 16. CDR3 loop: CASNPLGAGVRDEQFF. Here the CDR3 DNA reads TGTGCCAGCAATCCCCTAGGAGCGGGGGTGCGGGATGAGCAGTTCTTC.

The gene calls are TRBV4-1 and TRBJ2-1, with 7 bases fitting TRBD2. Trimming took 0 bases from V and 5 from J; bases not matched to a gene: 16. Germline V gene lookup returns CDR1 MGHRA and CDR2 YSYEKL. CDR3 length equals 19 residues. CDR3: CASSQEAPGTSADHNEQFF. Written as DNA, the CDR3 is TGCGCCAGCAGCCAAGAGGCTCCAGGTACTAGCGCAGACCACAATGAGCAGTTCTTC.

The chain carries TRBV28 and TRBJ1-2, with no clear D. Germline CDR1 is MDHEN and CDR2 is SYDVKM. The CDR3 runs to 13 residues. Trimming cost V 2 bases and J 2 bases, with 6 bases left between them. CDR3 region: CASSLVPNYGYTF. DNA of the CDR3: TGTGCCAGCAGTTTAGTTCCGAACTATGGCTACACCTTC.

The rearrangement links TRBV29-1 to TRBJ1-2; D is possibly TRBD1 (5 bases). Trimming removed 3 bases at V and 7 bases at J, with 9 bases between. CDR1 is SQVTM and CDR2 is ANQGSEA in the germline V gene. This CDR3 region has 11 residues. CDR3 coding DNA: TGCAGCGTTGAGGCAGGGTTTGGCTACACCTTC. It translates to CSVEAGFGYTF.

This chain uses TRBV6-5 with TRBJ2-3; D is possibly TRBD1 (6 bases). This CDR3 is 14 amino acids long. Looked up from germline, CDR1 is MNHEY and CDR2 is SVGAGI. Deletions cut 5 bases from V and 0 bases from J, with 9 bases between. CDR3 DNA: TGTGCCAGCAGTCCTACAGGGAGCACAGATACGCAGTATTTT. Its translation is CASSPTGSTDTQYF.